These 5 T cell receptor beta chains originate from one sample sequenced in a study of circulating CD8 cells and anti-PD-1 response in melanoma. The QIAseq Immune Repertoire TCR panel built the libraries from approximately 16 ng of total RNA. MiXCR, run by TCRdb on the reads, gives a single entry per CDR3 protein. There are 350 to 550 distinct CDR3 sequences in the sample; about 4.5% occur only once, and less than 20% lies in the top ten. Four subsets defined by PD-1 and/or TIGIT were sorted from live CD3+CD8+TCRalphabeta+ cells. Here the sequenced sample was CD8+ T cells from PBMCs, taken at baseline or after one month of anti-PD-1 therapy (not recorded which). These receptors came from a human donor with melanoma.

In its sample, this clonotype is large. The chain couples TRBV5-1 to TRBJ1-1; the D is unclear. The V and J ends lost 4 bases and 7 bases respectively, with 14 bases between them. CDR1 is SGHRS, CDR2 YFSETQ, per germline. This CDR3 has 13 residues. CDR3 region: CASSLDQSLEAFF. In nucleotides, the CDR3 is TGCGCCAGCAGCCTCGACCAGTCGCTTGAAGCTTTCTTT.

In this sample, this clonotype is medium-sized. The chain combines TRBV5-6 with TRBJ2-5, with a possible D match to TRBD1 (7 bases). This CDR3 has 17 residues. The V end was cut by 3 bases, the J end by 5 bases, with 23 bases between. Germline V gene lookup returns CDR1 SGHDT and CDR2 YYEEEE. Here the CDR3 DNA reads TGTGCCAGCAGCTCCTCACTGCAGGGGGGATCGCAGGAGACCCAGTACTTC. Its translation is CASSSSLQGGSQETQYF.

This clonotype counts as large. The CDR3 protein is CASSPWGGGNQPQHF. The CDR3, as DNA: TGTGCCAGTAGTCCATGGGGGGGTGGCAATCAGCCCCAGCATTTT. The chain uses TRBV19 and TRBJ1-5, with a weak D call TRBD1 (5 bases). V lost 5 bases to trimming and J lost 2 bases, with 13 bases between them. Germline CDR1 LNHDA, CDR2 SQIVND (reference sequence). The CDR3 is made up of 15 amino acids.

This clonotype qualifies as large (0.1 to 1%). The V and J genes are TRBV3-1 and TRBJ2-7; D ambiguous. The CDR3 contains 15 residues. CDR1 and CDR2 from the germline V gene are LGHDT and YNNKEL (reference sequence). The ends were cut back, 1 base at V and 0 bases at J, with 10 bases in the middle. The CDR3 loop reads CASSQVPGNSYEQYF. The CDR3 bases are TGTGCCAGCAGCCAAGTGCCAGGTAACTCCTACGAGCAGTACTTC.

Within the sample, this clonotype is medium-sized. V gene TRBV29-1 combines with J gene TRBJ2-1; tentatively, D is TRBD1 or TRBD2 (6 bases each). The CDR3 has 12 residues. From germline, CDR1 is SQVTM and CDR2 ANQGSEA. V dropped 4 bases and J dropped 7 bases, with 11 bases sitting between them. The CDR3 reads CSVVRGENEQFF. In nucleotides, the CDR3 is TGCAGCGTTGTAAGGGGGGAGAATGAGCAGTTCTTC.